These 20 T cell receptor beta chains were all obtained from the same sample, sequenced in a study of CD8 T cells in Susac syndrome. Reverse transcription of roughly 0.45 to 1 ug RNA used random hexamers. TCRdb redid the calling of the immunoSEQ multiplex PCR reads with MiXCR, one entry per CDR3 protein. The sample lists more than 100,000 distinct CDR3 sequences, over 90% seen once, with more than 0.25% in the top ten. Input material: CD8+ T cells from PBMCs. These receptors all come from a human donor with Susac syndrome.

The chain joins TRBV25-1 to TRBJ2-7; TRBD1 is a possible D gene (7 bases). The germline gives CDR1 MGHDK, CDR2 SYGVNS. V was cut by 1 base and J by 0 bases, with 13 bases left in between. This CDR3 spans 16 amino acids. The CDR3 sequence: CASSESEGASSYEQYF. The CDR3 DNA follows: TGTGCCAGCAGTGAATCGGAGGGGGCAAGCTCCTACGAGCAGTACTTC.

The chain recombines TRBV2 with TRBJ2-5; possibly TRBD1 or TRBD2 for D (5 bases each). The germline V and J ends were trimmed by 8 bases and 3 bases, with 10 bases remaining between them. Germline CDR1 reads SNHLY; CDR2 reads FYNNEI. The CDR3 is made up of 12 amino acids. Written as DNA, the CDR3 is TGTGCCAGCGTGGGGGTAAAAGAGACCCAGTACTTC. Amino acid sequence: CASVGVKETQYF.

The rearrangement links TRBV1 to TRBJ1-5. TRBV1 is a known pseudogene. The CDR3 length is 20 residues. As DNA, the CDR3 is TGCACCAGCAGCCATCTCAAGGGAGGAGGGGCTCTCCATAGCAATCAGCCCCAGCATTTT. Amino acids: CTSSHLKGGGALHSNQPQHF.

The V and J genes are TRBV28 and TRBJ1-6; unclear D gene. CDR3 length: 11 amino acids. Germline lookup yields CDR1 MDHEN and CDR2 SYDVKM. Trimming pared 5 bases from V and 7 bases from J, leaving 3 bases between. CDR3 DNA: TGTGCCAGCAGTCCAAATTCACCCCTCCACTTT. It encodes CASSPNSPLHF.

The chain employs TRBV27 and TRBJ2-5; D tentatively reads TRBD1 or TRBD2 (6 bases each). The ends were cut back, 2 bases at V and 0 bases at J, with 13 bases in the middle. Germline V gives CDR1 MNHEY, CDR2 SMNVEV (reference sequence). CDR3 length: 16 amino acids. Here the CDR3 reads CASSLRGGGYQETQYF. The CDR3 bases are TGTGCCAGCAGTTTACGAGGGGGAGGCTACCAAGAGACCCAGTACTTC.

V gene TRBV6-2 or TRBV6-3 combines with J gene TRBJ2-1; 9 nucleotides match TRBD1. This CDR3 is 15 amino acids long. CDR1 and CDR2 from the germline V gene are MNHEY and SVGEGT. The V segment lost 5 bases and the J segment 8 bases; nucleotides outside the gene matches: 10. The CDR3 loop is CASSHGQGPRDEQFF. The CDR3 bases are TGTGCCAGCAGTCACGGACAGGGGCCGAGGGATGAGCAGTTCTTC.

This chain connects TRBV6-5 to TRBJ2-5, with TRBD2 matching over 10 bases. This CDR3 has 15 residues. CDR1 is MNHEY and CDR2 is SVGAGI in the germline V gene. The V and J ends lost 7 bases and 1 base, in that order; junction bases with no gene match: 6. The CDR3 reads CASTYTSGVQETQYF. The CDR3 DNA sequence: TGTGCCAGCACCTACACTAGCGGGGTCCAAGAGACCCAGTACTTC.

The chain's CDR3 is CASSYRVAGELFF. The CDR3 DNA reads as TGTGCCAGCAGTTACCGGGTTGCCGGGGAGCTGTTTTTT. This chain joins TRBV6-5 and TRBJ2-2; D is undetermined. Germline V gives CDR1 MNHEY, CDR2 SVGAGI. The CDR3 sequence is 13 residues long. Trimming stripped 2 bases from V and 6 bases from J, with 7 bases between.

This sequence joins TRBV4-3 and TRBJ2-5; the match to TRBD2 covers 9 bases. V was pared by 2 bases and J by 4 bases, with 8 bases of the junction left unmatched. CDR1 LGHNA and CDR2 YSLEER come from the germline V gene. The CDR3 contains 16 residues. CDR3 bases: TGCGCCAGCAGCCAATTCGTAGCGGGGGAGTCAGAGACCCAGTACTTC. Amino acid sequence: CASSQFVAGESETQYF.

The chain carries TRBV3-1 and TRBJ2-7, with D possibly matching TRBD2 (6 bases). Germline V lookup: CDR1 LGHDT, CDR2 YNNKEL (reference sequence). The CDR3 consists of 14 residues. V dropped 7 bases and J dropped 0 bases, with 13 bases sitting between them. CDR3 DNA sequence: TGTGCCAGCACCCTCGGGAGCGGCTCCTACGAGCAGTACTTC. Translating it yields CASTLGSGSYEQYF.

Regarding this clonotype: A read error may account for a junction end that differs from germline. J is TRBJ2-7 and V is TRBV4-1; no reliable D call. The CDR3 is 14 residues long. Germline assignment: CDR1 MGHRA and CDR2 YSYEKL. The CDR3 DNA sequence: TGCGCCAGCAGCCAAGAGCCAAACTCCCACGAGCAGTACTTC. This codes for CASSQEPNSHEQYF.

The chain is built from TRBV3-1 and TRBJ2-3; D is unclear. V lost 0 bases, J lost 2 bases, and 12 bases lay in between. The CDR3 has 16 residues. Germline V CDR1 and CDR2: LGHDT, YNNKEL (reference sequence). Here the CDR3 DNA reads TGTGCCAGCAGCCAAGATGGTCCCACCTTCACAGATACGCAGTATTTT. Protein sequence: CASSQDGPTFTDTQYF.

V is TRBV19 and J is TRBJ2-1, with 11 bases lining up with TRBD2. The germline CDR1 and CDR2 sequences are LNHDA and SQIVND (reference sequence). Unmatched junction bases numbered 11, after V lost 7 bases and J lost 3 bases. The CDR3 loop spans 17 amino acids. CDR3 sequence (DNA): TGTGCCAGTAAAGGGGCTAGCGGGGGGAAGCTCTACAATGAGCAGTTCTTC. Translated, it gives CASKGASGGKLYNEQFF.

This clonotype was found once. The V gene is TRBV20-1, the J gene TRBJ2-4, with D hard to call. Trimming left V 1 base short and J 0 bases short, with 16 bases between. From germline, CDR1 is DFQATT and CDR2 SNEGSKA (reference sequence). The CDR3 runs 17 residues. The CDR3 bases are TGCAGTGCTAGAGCGGAAAAAGATTTTCTAGCCAAAAACATTCAGTACTTC. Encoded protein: CSARAEKDFLAKNIQYF.

The CDR3 DNA sequence: TGTGCCACCTCCGGGCTCGGATTTATCGGGGAGCTGTTTTTT. This encodes CATSGLGFIGELFF. This sequence joins TRBV6-2 or TRBV6-3 and TRBJ2-2, with D unresolved. CDR3 length: 14 residues. Trimming stripped 10 bases from V and 7 bases from J, with 19 bases between. Germline CDR1 is MNHEY and CDR2 is SVGEGT.

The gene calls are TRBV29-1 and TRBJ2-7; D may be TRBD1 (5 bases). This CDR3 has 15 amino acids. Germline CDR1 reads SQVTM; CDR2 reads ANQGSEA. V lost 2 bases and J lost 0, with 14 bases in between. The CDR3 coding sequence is TGCAGCGTTGAAAGGGGCAGGCCAGACTCCTACGAGCAGTACTTC. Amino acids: CSVERGRPDSYEQYF.

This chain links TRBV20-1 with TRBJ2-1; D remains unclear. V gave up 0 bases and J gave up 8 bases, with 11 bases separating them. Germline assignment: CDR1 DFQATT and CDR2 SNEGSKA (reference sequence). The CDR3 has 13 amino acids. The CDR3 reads CSARDHDVYEQFF. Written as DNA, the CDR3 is TGCAGTGCTAGAGATCACGACGTGTATGAGCAGTTCTTC.

The CDR3: CASSYSTARNTEAFF. CDR3 DNA: TGTGCCAGCAGTTACTCGACAGCGAGGAACACTGAAGCTTTCTTT. The rearrangement joins TRBV6-5 to TRBJ1-1; tentatively, D is TRBD1 (5 bases). The CDR3 sequence is 15 residues long. Trimming removed 0 bases from V and 1 base from J, with 9 bases in between. From germline, CDR1 is MNHEY and CDR2 SVGAGI.

CDR3 protein: CASSSPDSNTIYF. CDR3 DNA sequence: TGTGCCAGCAGTTCCCCTGACAGCAACACCATATATTTT. This sequence joins TRBV12-3 or TRBV12-4 and TRBJ1-3, with D possibly TRBD1 on 5 matching bases. The germline V and J ends were trimmed by 4 bases and 7 bases, with 11 bases remaining between them. This CDR3 region has 13 residues.

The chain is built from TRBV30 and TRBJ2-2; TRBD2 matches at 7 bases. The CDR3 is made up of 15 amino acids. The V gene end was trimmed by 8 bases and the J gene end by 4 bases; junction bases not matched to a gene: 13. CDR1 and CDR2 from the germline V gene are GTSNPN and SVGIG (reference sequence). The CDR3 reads CAGGLGLESTGELFF. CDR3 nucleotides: TGTGCCGGAGGCCTCGGACTAGAAAGCACCGGGGAGCTGTTTTTT.